This is a list of T cell receptor beta chains from one sample in a study of cytomegalovirus exposure and HLA in healthy donors. Sequencing was performed with immunoSEQ multiplex PCR; in TCRdb, only in-frame clones are kept and a portion is missing. The sample lists more than 95,000 clones; 70% to 75% were seen once. Sequencing was performed on PBMCs. These receptors were obtained from a woman aged 18-35 years in good health and CMV-seronegative. Each CDR3 is given without its conserved first and last residue.

v_gene: TRBV10-3; j_gene: TRBJ1-2; CDR3aa: AITGQGYGYT
v_gene: TRBV2; j_gene: TRBJ2-3; CDR3aa: ASSGLSGGVTDTQY
v_gene: TRBV28; j_gene: TRBJ1-1; CDR3aa: ASSPGSENTEAF
v_gene: TRBV28; j_gene: TRBJ1-5; CDR3aa: ASSLRQGAKYNQPQH
v_gene: TRBV5-1; j_gene: TRBJ2-1; CDR3aa: ASSLTGGKNEQF
v_gene: TRBV28; j_gene: TRBJ1-6; CDR3aa: ASSLLQTGLSPLH
v_gene: TRBV9; j_gene: TRBJ2-3; CDR3aa: ASSVDPSGGAIDTQY
v_gene: TRBV28; j_gene: TRBJ2-6; CDR3aa: ASSFAGANVLT
v_gene: TRBV5-6; j_gene: TRBJ1-1; CDR3aa: ASSLGQGTANTEAF
v_gene: TRBV10-2; j_gene: TRBJ1-1; CDR3aa: ASSVTTNTEAF
v_gene: TRBV10-3; j_gene: TRBJ1-1; CDR3aa: AISERQGKKNTEAF
v_gene: TRBV7-9; j_gene: TRBJ2-3; CDR3aa: ASSRPGGKADTQY
v_gene: TRBV2; j_gene: TRBJ2-3; CDR3aa: ASSDEAEPDTQY
v_gene: TRBV13; j_gene: TRBJ2-7; CDR3aa: ASSPQGLAGSYEQY